Listed here are 9 T cell receptor beta chains from one sample, sequenced in a study of blood T cell repertoires in COVID-19. TCRdb's copy holds only in-frame clones and misses some; the assay was immunoSEQ multiplex PCR. The sample lists approximately 440,000 clones; about 90% were seen once. The source material was PBMCs or T cells enriched from blood (not recorded which). All receptors derive from a man younger than 35 who had recovered from COVID-19.

This chain joins TRBV11-2 and TRBJ1-1; D is possibly TRBD1 (6 bases). Trimming cost V 6 bases and J 5 bases, with 16 bases left between them. The V gene's germline CDR1 is SGHAT and CDR2 FQNNGV. The CDR3 runs 14 residues. The CDR3 loop is CASSQFRGRTEAFF. Here the CDR3 DNA reads TGTGCCAGCAGTCAATTCAGGGGAAGGACTGAAGCTTTCTTT.

The chain couples TRBV27 to TRBJ2-2; 7 positions agree with TRBD1. This CDR3 comprises 14 residues. In germline, CDR1 is MNHEY, CDR2 SMNVEV (reference sequence). V shed 9 bases, J shed 0 bases, and the junction held 4 bases outside the gene matches. CDR3 region: CASTGTANTGELFF. CDR3 bases: TGTGCCAGTACCGGGACAGCGAACACCGGGGAGCTGTTTTTT.

This rearrangement joins TRBV28 to TRBJ1-4; D is undetermined. The CDR3 is 22 amino acids. Trimming removed 9 bases from V and 0 bases from J, with 35 bases in between. Germline assignment: CDR1 MDHEN and CDR2 SYDVKM. CDR3 in amino acids: CASSHNPTRGQRLGATNEKLFF. The CDR3 DNA sequence: TGTGCCAGTTCCCATAACCCCACTCGAGGGCAGCGCCTTGGTGCAACTAATGAAAAACTGTTTTTT.

The chain recombines TRBV27 with TRBJ1-5; 9 bases are a match to TRBD1. This CDR3 region has 14 residues. Germline V gene lookup returns CDR1 MNHEY and CDR2 SMNVEV (reference sequence). V trimming: 6 bases; J trimming: 5 bases; junction bases outside the gene matches: 5. CDR3 loop: CASSRDRDHQPQHF. Written as DNA, the CDR3 is TGTGCCAGCAGCCGGGACAGGGACCATCAGCCCCAGCATTTT.

The chain carries TRBV27 and TRBJ2-1; D is perhaps TRBD2 (5 bases). Germline V gene lookup returns CDR1 MNHEY and CDR2 SMNVEV (reference sequence). V was trimmed by 7 bases and J by 7 bases, leaving 14 bases between them. The CDR3 length is 13 residues. The CDR3 spells CASMMGGSNEQFF. In nucleotides, the CDR3 is TGTGCCAGCATGATGGGCGGGTCAAATGAGCAGTTCTTC.

The gene calls are TRBV30 and TRBJ1-2, with D possibly TRBD1 on 6 matching bases. Looked up from germline, CDR1 is GTSNPN and CDR2 is SVGIG (reference sequence). This CDR3 comprises 12 residues. Between the trimmed V and J ends, which lost 2 bases and 5 bases, there was a span of 9 bases. The DNA of the CDR3 is TGTGCCTGGAGTACACAGGGTTATGGCTACACCTTC. Residues: CAWSTQGYGYTF.

The chain couples TRBV7-9 to TRBJ1-4, with 8 bases aligning to TRBD1. This CDR3 comprises 17 residues. CDR1 SEHNR and CDR2 FQNEAQ come from the germline V gene (reference sequence). After removal of 4 bases from V and 4 bases from J, the junction contained 11 bases not matched to a gene. The CDR3 is CASSSTYDRGGNEKLFF. The CDR3, as DNA: TGTGCCAGCAGCTCCACCTACGACAGGGGTGGTAATGAAAAACTGTTTTTT.

The chain couples TRBV28 to TRBJ1-1; tentatively, D is TRBD1 (5 bases). CDR1 and CDR2 from the germline V gene are MDHEN and SYDVKM. Between the trimmed V and J ends, which lost 2 bases and 3 bases, there was a span of 7 bases. This CDR3 region has 13 residues. In DNA, the CDR3 is TGTGCCAGCAGTTTACAGGGATACACTGAAGCTTTCTTT. Encoded protein: CASSLQGYTEAFF. Supplemented by reference TRBV28 and TRBJ1-1, the full variable domain reads DVKVTQSSRYLVKRTGEKVFLECVQDMDHENMFWYRQDPGLGLRLIYFSYDVKMKEKGDIPEGYSVSREKKERFSLILESASTNQTSMYLCASSLQGYTEAFFGQGTRLTVV.

This clone was seen a single time. The rearrangement links TRBV2 to TRBJ2-7, with 7 bases lining up with TRBD1. Germline assignment: CDR1 SNHLY and CDR2 FYNNEI. The trim removed 6 bases at V and 1 base at J, leaving 3 bases unmatched. This CDR3 contains 13 residues. The CDR3 loop is CASRAQGSYEQYF. In nucleotides, the CDR3 is TGTGCCAGCAGGGCACAGGGGTCCTACGAGCAGTACTTC. Full variable domain (missing parts from reference TRBV2 and TRBJ2-7): EPEVTQTPSHQVTQMGQEVILRCVPISNHLYFYWYRQILGQKVEFLVSFYNNEISEKSEIFDDQFSVERPDGSNFTLKIRSTKLEDSAMYFCASRAQGSYEQYFGPGTRLTVT.